What follows are 28 T cell receptor beta chains derived from one specimen sequenced in a study of blood T cell repertoires in COVID-19. The table came from immunoSEQ multiplex PCR; TCRdb's copy has only in-frame clones and leaves some out. Here the sample spans hundreds of thousands of clones, around 87% being singletons. The source material was peripheral blood. The receptors were sampled from a woman younger than 45 who had recovered from COVID-19.

This chain connects TRBV28 to TRBJ1-5; 9 bases align to TRBD1. J gave up 5 bases and V 6 bases, and 5 bases lay outside the gene matches. CDR1 and CDR2 (germline): MDHEN, SYDVKM. The CDR3 length is 14 residues. CDR3 DNA sequence: TGTGCCAGCAGGGACAGGGGCGGTCATCAGCCCCAGCATTTT. Residues: CASRDRGGHQPQHF.

The chain uses TRBV6-2 or TRBV6-3 and TRBJ1-4; maybe TRBD1 (6 bases). Germline V gene lookup returns CDR1 MNHEY and CDR2 SVGEGT. This CDR3 has 17 amino acids. With 0 bases removed from V and 3 bases from J, the gap between germline ends came to 14 bases. CDR3 DNA sequence: TGTGCCAGCAGTTACTCGAAGGGGGTTCGGGCTAATGAAAAACTGTTTTTT. Its protein is CASSYSKGVRANEKLFF.

The chain combines TRBV7-9 with TRBJ2-2; TRBD1 matches 8 bases. This CDR3 comprises 15 residues. The V gene end was trimmed by 5 bases and the J gene end by 2 bases; junction bases not matched to a gene: 4. The V gene's germline CDR1 is SEHNR and CDR2 FQNEAQ (reference sequence). The CDR3 DNA is TGTGCCAGCAGCCGGGACAGGATAAACACCGGGGAGCTGTTTTTT. Its translation is CASSRDRINTGELFF.

The chain combines TRBV25-1 with TRBJ2-2; 8 nucleotides agree with TRBD1. The CDR3 covers 15 residues. Germline V gene lookup returns CDR1 MGHDK and CDR2 SYGVNS. V lost 5 bases, J lost 4 bases, and 6 bases stayed unmatched. In DNA, the CDR3 is TGTGCCAGCAGTCCCAGGGGGCAAGGCACCGGGGAGCTGTTTTTT. Its protein product is CASSPRGQGTGELFF.

This clone occurred many times. The chain recombines TRBV30 with TRBJ1-6; 7 nucleotides line up with TRBD1. This CDR3 spans 12 amino acids. The germline gives CDR1 GTSNPN, CDR2 SVGIG (reference sequence). The J segment lost 14 bases and the V segment lost 2 bases, leaving 6 bases of the junction unmatched. For the CDR3, the DNA is TGTGCCTGGAGTCCTAGACAGGGATCCCTCCACTTT. It is translated as CAWSPRQGSLHF.

The gene calls are TRBV9 and TRBJ2-5; TRBD1 agrees at 7 bases. The germline V gene has CDR1 SGDLS and CDR2 YYNGEE. After removal of 5 bases from V and 1 base from J, the junction contained 5 bases not matched to a gene. The CDR3 has 14 residues. CDR3 nucleotides: TGTGCCAGCAGTTACAGACAGGGCCAAGAGACCCAGTACTTC. Translating it yields CASSYRQGQETQYF.

The CDR3 DNA sequence: TGTGCCAGCACCTCGACAGGGGGCTTCTACGAGCAGTACTTC. It is translated as CASTSTGGFYEQYF. The gene calls are TRBV6-5 and TRBJ2-7; 10 positions agree with TRBD1. The CDR3 has 14 amino acids. V shed 7 bases, J shed 3 bases, and the junction held 6 bases outside the gene matches. Germline assignment: CDR1 MNHEY and CDR2 SVGAGI.

Concerning this clone itself: Other DNA sequences in the same sample also yield this CDR3. The chain uses TRBV5-6 and TRBJ2-3, with D possibly matching TRBD2 (6 bases). Between the trimmed V and J ends, which lost 2 bases and 4 bases, there was a span of 11 bases. CDR1 and CDR2 from the germline V gene are SGHDT and YYEEEE. This CDR3 is built from 14 residues. CDR3: CASSFGLASDTQYF. The CDR3 region has the DNA TGTGCCAGCAGCTTTGGGCTAGCGTCAGATACGCAGTATTTT.

The chain joins TRBV7-3 to TRBJ1-1, with no clear D. With 3 bases removed from V and 1 base from J, the gap between germline ends came to 12 bases. The CDR3 extends over 15 amino acids. Germline CDR1 is SGHTA and CDR2 is FQGTGA. Here the CDR3 reads CASSFEGTKNTEAFF. The CDR3 DNA follows: TGTGCCAGCAGCTTCGAAGGAACTAAGAACACTGAAGCTTTCTTT.

In its sample, this clone was seen a few times. The CDR3 DNA is TGTGCCAGCAGTTCCGGGGGGACAGGTAACTATGGCTACACCTTC. As protein: CASSSGGTGNYGYTF. This rearrangement joins TRBV6-1 to TRBJ1-2; 8 positions agree with TRBD1. This CDR3 is 15 amino acids long. V lost 5 bases and J lost 1; bases outside the gene matches: 6. Germline V CDR1 and CDR2: MNHNS, SASEGT.

The V and J genes are TRBV5-6 and TRBJ1-1; the match to TRBD1 covers 10 bases. CDR3 length: 19 residues. Per the germline V gene, CDR1 is SGHDT and CDR2 is YYEEEE. Germline trimming cut 4 bases from V and 0 bases from J; bases unmatched to any gene: 15. The CDR3 is CASSPGGTGATPMNTEAFF. CDR3 in DNA: TGTGCCAGCAGCCCCGGTGGGACAGGGGCGACTCCCATGAACACTGAAGCTTTCTTT.

The genes are TRBV3-1 (or the pseudogene TRBV3-2) and TRBJ2-7, with D unresolved. The CDR3 extends over 12 amino acids. The germline V and J ends were trimmed by 0 bases and 3 bases, with 3 bases remaining between them. Germline CDR1 reads LGHDT; CDR2 reads YNNKEL (reference sequence). This chain's CDR3 is CASSQEYYEQYF. For the CDR3, the DNA is TGTGCCAGCAGCCAAGAATACTACGAGCAGTACTTC.

This clone was seen more than once but under ten times. This rearrangement joins TRBV5-1 to TRBJ1-1, with D possibly being TRBD1 (5 bases). Germline values: CDR1 SGHRS, CDR2 YFSETQ. The CDR3 is 12 residues long. The V and J ends lost 4 bases and 4 bases respectively, with 8 bases between them. CDR3 sequence reads: CASSRGGTEAFF. As DNA, the CDR3 is TGCGCCAGCAGCCGGGGGGGCACTGAAGCTTTCTTT.

This chain uses TRBV6-5 with TRBJ2-5; a weak D match, TRBD1 (5 bases). V gave up 10 bases and J gave up 0 bases, with 15 bases separating them. The CDR3 covers 14 residues. CDR1 and CDR2 from the germline V gene are MNHEY and SVGAGI. The CDR3 DNA sequence: TGTGCCACCGTCCAGGGATGGTACCAAGAGACCCAGTACTTC. Its translation is CATVQGWYQETQYF.

V is TRBV19 and J is TRBJ1-1, with a weak D call TRBD1 (5 bases). Trimming shortened V by 9 bases and J by 5 bases, and 13 bases separated the two germline ends. The length of the CDR3 is 12 residues. CDR1 LNHDA and CDR2 SQIVND come from the germline V gene (reference sequence). The DNA for the CDR3 is TGTGCCAGACGATCCAGGGAAACTGAAGCTTTCTTT. Protein product: CARRSRETEAFF.

This chain joins TRBV5-4 and TRBJ2-3; the match to TRBD1 covers 10 bases. From germline, CDR1 is SGHNT and CDR2 YYREEE (reference sequence). The junction had 12 bases not matched to a gene; V was cut back by 4 bases and J by 7 bases. The CDR3 spans 16 residues. In DNA, the CDR3 is TGTGCCAGCAGCGCAGCCGGGACAGGGGTATCACATACGCAGTATTTT. Protein sequence: CASSAAGTGVSHTQYF.

V and J are TRBV23-1 and TRBJ1-2, with 7 bases aligning to TRBD1. TRBV23-1 is recorded as an ORF, its role being uncertain. The CDR3 runs to 15 residues. With 3 bases clipped from V and 5 bases from J, the junction kept 9 bases outside the gene matches. The CDR3 bases are TGCGCCAGCAGTCAGTCCCAGGGGGATCGGTATGGCTACACCTTC. It codes for CASSQSQGDRYGYTF.

V is TRBV11-2 and J is TRBJ2-1; 12 bases agree with TRBD2. Germline CDR1 is SGHAT and CDR2 is FQNNGV. V dropped 4 bases and J dropped 2; count of bases not matched to a gene: 0. The CDR3 has 15 amino acids. CDR3: CASSSSGGAYNEQFF. The CDR3, as DNA: TGTGCCAGCAGCTCTAGCGGGGGGGCCTACAATGAGCAGTTCTTC. The full variable domain, in which reference TRBV11-2 and TRBJ2-1 provide the parts outside the CDR3, is EAGVAQSPRYKIIEKRQSVAFWCNPISGHATLYWYQQILGQGPKLLIQFQNNGVVDDSQLPKDRFSAERLKGVDSTLKIQPAKLEDSAVYLCASSSSGGAYNEQFFGPGTRLTVL.

V gene TRBV4-1 combines with J gene TRBJ2-1, with TRBD2 identical over 15 bases. CDR1 is MGHRA and CDR2 is YSYEKL in the germline V gene. This CDR3 contains 17 residues. V dropped 2 bases and J dropped 9; count of bases not matched to a gene: 8. Here the CDR3 DNA reads TGCGCCAGCAGCCAATGGACTAGCGGGAGGGAACGGCGTGAGCAGTTCTTC. Translation gives CASSQWTSGRERREQFF.

The chain has TRBV6-6 and TRBJ2-3; D possibly corresponds to TRBD2 (6 bases). The V gene lost 7 bases and the J gene lost 4 bases, with 15 bases spanning the gap. This CDR3 comprises 14 residues. Germline-derived CDR1 and CDR2 are MNHNY and SVGAGI (reference sequence). The CDR3, as DNA: TGTGCCAGCACTCCCCCCGGGAGTTCAGATACGCAGTATTTT. Its protein is CASTPPGSSDTQYF.

The chain links TRBV5-6 to TRBJ2-1; TRBD2 aligns across 7 bases. The CDR3 loop spans 15 amino acids. Losses at the gene ends were 3 bases for V and 6 bases for J; bases not matched to a gene: 9. Germline V gene data show CDR1 as SGHDT and CDR2 as YYEEEE. Written as DNA, the CDR3 is TGTGCCAGCAGCTGGGAGGGAGTTGGGGGCAATGAGCAGTTCTTC. This encodes CASSWEGVGGNEQFF.

The V and J genes are TRBV4-1 and TRBJ2-1; D is perhaps TRBD1 (6 bases). V was pared by 4 bases and J by 8 bases, with 9 bases between. Germline V gene data show CDR1 as MGHRA and CDR2 as YSYEKL. There are 12 residues in the CDR3. In DNA form, the CDR3 reads TGCGCCAGCAGCCCCAGGGGATATGAGCAGTTCTTC. It specifies CASSPRGYEQFF.

This clone was seen only once. The V and J genes are TRBV5-1 and TRBJ2-5, with 12 bases identical to TRBD1. The CDR3 spans 17 residues. The trim removed 1 base at V and 7 bases at J, leaving 11 bases unmatched. Germline CDR1 and CDR2: SGHRS and YFSETQ. CDR3 bases: TGCGCCAGCAGCTTGCAGGGACAGGGGGCGGTTTCGGGGACCCAGTACTTC. It is translated as CASSLQGQGAVSGTQYF.

The J gene is TRBJ2-1, the V gene TRBV7-8, with 10 bases matching TRBD2. From germline, CDR1 is SGHVS and CDR2 FQNEAQ. There are 17 residues in the CDR3. J lost 0 bases, V lost 2 bases, and 4 bases had no gene match. CDR3 protein: CASSLRASGSSYNEQFF. The CDR3 region has the DNA TGTGCCAGCAGCTTAAGAGCTAGCGGGAGCTCCTACAATGAGCAGTTCTTC.

This clone appeared once. The V gene is TRBV12-5, the J gene TRBJ2-6, with no clear D. The CDR3 has 15 residues. V was trimmed by 1 base and J by 1 base, leaving 5 bases between them. Looked up from germline, CDR1 is LGHNT and CDR2 is FRNRAP. The CDR3 bases are TGTGCTAGTGGTTTGGGGGCATCTGGGGCCAACGTCCTGACTTTC. Amino acids: CASGLGASGANVLTF.

V is TRBV6-5 and J is TRBJ2-2; D gene uncertain. Trimming removed 6 bases at V and 9 bases at J, with 17 bases between. Germline V gene data show CDR1 as MNHEY and CDR2 as SVGAGI. The CDR3 length is 14 residues. The DNA for the CDR3 is TGTGCCAGCAGCGTACGAGGAAATGCCCGGGAGCTGTTTTTT. Protein sequence: CASSVRGNARELFF.

This clone was counted only a few times. The chain recombines TRBV4-3 with TRBJ1-1, with 10 bases aligning to TRBD1. This CDR3 has 16 amino acids. V lost 4 bases to trimming and J lost 0 bases; unmatched junction nucleotides: 5. Germline V gene data show CDR1 as LGHNA and CDR2 as YSLEER. This chain's CDR3 is CASSLDRGGLNTEAFF. In nucleotides, the CDR3 is TGCGCCAGCAGCCTGGACAGGGGGGGCTTGAACACTGAAGCTTTCTTT.

The table lists this clone with a few counts. The J gene is TRBJ2-2, the V gene TRBV28, with a possible D match to TRBD1 (5 bases). Trimming cost V 11 bases and J 0 bases, with 13 bases left between them. Germline CDR1 is MDHEN and CDR2 is SYDVKM. This CDR3 region has 14 residues. CDR3 region: CAAMAGSNTGELFF. The CDR3 nucleotides read TGTGCCGCAATGGCAGGGTCGAACACCGGGGAGCTGTTTTTT.